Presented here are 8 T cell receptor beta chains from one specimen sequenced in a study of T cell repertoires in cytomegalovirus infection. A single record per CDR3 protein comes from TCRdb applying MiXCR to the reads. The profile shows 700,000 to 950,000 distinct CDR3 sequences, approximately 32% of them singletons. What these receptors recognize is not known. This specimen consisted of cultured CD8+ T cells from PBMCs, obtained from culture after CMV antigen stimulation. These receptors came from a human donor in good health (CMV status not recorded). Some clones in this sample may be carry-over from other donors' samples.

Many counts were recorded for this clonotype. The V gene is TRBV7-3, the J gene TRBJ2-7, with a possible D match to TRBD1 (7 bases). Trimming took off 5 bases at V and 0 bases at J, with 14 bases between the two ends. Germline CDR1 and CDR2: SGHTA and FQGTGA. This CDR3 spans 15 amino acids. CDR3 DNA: TGTGCCAGCAGCGAGACAGGGACTCCCTCCTACGAGCAGTACGTC. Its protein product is CASSETGTPSYEQYV.

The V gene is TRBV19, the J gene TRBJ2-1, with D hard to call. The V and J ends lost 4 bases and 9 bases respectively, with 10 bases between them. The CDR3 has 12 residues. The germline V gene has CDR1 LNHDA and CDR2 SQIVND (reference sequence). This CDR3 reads CASSKGLAEQFF. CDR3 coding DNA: TGTGCCAGTAGTAAAGGGTTGGCTGAGCAGTTCTTC.

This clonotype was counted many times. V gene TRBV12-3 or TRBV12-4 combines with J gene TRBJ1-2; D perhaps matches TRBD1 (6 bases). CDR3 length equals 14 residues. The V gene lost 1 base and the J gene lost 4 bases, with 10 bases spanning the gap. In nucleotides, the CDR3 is TGTGCCAGCAGTTTAGAAGGGGGGACCTATGGCTACACCTTC. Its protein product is CASSLEGGTYGYTF.

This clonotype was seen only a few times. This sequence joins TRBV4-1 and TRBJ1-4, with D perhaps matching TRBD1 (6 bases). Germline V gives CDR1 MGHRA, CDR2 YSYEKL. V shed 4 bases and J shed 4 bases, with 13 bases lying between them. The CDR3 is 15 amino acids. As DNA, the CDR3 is TGCGCCAGCAGCCTGCTACAGGGACTTAATGAAAAACTGTTTTTT. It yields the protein CASSLLQGLNEKLFF.

This chain's CDR3 is CASSQDFQPFYEQYV. CDR3 sequence (DNA): TGTGCCAGCAGCCAAGATTTCCAGCCCTTCTACGAGCAGTACGTC. The genes are TRBV4-1 and TRBJ2-7; D not resolved. Germline CDR1 is MGHRA and CDR2 is YSYEKL. CDR3 size: 15 residues.

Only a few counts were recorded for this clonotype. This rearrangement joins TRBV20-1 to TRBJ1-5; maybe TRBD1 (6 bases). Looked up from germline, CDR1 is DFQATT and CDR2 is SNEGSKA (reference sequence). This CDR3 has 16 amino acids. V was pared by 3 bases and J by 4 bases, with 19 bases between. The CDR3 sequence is CSASRGVRDKNQPQHF. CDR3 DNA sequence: TGCAGTGCTAGTAGGGGGGTGCGGGACAAGAATCAGCCCCAGCATTTT.

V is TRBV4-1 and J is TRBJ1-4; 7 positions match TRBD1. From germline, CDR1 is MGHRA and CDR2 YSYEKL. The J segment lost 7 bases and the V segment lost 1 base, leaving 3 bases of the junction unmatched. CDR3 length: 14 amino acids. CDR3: CASSQAQGIEKLFF. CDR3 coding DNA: TGCGCCAGCAGCCAAGCACAGGGGATTGAAAAACTGTTTTTT.

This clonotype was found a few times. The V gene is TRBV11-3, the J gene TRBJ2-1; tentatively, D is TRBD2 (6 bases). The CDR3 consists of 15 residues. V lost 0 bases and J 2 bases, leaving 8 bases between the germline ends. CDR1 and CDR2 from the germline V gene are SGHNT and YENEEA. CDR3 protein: CASSLDAGPYNEQFF. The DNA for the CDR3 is TGTGCCAGCAGCTTAGATGCGGGACCCTACAATGAGCAGTTCTTC.